These 23 T cell receptor beta chains were all obtained from the same sample, sequenced in a study of cytomegalovirus exposure and HLA in healthy donors. Vbeta (60) and Jbeta (13) primers were used in the PCR. The assay was immunoSEQ multiplex PCR, and TCRdb's table has in-frame clones only and misses some. Of about 120,000 clones in the sample, 73% were seen once. The specimen was PBMCs. These receptors originate from a woman in her twenties or thirties in good health and CMV-seronegative.

V gene TRBV5-1 combines with J gene TRBJ1-1; weak D call: TRBD1 (6 bases). V was pared by 4 bases and J by 7 bases, with 14 bases between. Per germline, CDR1 SGHRS and CDR2 YFSETQ. CDR3 length equals 13 residues. CDR3 in amino acids: CASSEPTGGEAFF. CDR3 bases: TGCGCCAGCAGCGAGCCGACAGGCGGTGAAGCTTTCTTT.

V is TRBV5-6 and J is TRBJ1-2; D is undetermined. CDR1 is SGHDT and CDR2 is YYEEEE in the germline V gene. The CDR3 extends over 13 amino acids. Trimming cost V 0 bases and J 6 bases, with 9 bases left between them. The CDR3: CASSLVRVDGYTF. The CDR3 nucleotides read TGTGCCAGCAGCTTGGTGAGGGTGGATGGCTACACCTTC. Based on the CDR3 plus reference TRBV5-6 and TRBJ1-2, the full variable domain is DAGVTQSPTHLIKTRGQQVTLRCSPKSGHDTVSWYQQALGQGPQFIFQYYEEEERQRGNFPDRFSGHQFPNYSSELNVNALLLGDSALYLCASSLVRVDGYTFGSGTRLTVV.

This chain joins TRBV28 and TRBJ1-2; no clear D gene. This CDR3 is 13 amino acids long. Trimming took off 5 bases at V and 2 bases at J, with 9 bases between the two ends. Germline V gene sequence: CDR1 MDHEN, CDR2 SYDVKM. The CDR3: CASSLVTNYGYTF. DNA of the CDR3: TGTGCCAGCAGTCTAGTAACAAACTATGGCTACACCTTC.

Only one count was recorded for this clone. The chain employs TRBV2 and TRBJ1-3; TRBD1 aligns across 7 bases. Germline V lookup: CDR1 SNHLY, CDR2 FYNNEI. The CDR3 sequence is 15 residues long. J lost 0 bases, V lost 6 bases, and 5 bases had no gene match. CDR3 sequence: CASRYGTDSGNTIYF. CDR3 nucleotides: TGTGCCAGCAGATACGGGACAGACTCTGGAAACACCATATATTTT.

This clone has just a few counts. This chain links TRBV7-2 with TRBJ1-2; tentative D call: TRBD1 (6 bases). CDR3 length: 16 amino acids. V lost 4 bases and J 2 bases, leaving 17 bases between the germline ends. Germline values: CDR1 SGHTA, CDR2 FQGNSA. CDR3 in amino acids: CASSYDRQALNYGYTF. CDR3 nucleotides: TGTGCCAGCAGCTACGATAGACAGGCCTTAAACTATGGCTACACCTTC.

The chain combines TRBV10-3 with TRBJ1-4; TRBD1 might be the D (6 bases). Germline V gene lookup returns CDR1 ENHRY and CDR2 SYGVKD. This CDR3 has 14 residues. V lost 5 bases, J lost 5 bases, and 12 bases lay in between. The CDR3 bases are TGTGCCATCAGTACAGGGACCCAGAATGAAAAACTGTTTTTT. This encodes CAISTGTQNEKLFF.

The sample holds a few counts of this clone. Additional DNA sequences in this sample encode the identical CDR3. The V gene is TRBV5-1, the J gene TRBJ2-2; no reliable D call. The germline V gene has CDR1 SGHRS and CDR2 YFSETQ. V gave up 0 bases and J gave up 6 bases, with 6 bases separating them. The CDR3 totals 13 residues. The CDR3 sequence is CASSLGGAGELFF. CDR3 in DNA: TGCGCCAGCAGCTTGGGAGGCGCCGGGGAGCTGTTTTTT.

A few counts support this clone. The chain employs TRBV19 and TRBJ1-1; D is perhaps TRBD1 (5 bases). The germline V gene encodes CDR1 LNHDA and CDR2 SQIVND (reference sequence). V lost 5 bases, J lost 3 bases, and 13 bases lay in between. The CDR3 extends over 14 amino acids. DNA for the CDR3: TGTGCCAGTAGTTTCGGGGGGTTGGACACTGAAGCTTTCTTT. Translating gives CASSFGGLDTEAFF.

This clone was counted a few times. The V and J genes are TRBV4-3 and TRBJ1-2; TRBD1 matches at 9 bases. The CDR3 contains 15 residues. The J segment lost 2 bases and the V segment lost 1 base, leaving 2 bases of the junction unmatched. In germline, CDR1 is LGHNA, CDR2 YSLEER. CDR3 sequence reads: CASSQATGGNYGYTF. The CDR3 bases are TGCGCCAGCAGCCAAGCTACAGGGGGCAACTATGGCTACACCTTC.

The chain links TRBV5-1 to TRBJ2-7; D uncertain. V dropped 4 bases and J dropped 0 bases, with 11 bases sitting between them. This CDR3 is built from 14 residues. Germline V lookup: CDR1 SGHRS, CDR2 YFSETQ. The CDR3: CASSLGPSSYEQYF. CDR3 coding DNA: TGCGCCAGCAGCCTGGGCCCCAGCTCCTACGAGCAGTACTTC.

The V gene is TRBV6-6, the J gene TRBJ2-7, with a weak D call TRBD2 (6 bases). Germline CDR1 reads MNHNY; CDR2 reads SVGAGI (reference sequence). V lost 2 bases and J 0 bases, leaving 14 bases between the germline ends. The CDR3 has 16 amino acids. The CDR3 DNA follows: TGTGCCAGCAGTTACGGTGGGACTTGGAGCTCCTACGAGCAGTACTTC. This gives the protein CASSYGGTWSSYEQYF.

The rearrangement joins TRBV7-9 to TRBJ1-1; no firm D call. In germline, CDR1 is SEHNR, CDR2 FQNEAQ (reference sequence). There are 11 residues in the CDR3. Deletions cut 1 base from V and 7 bases from J, with 4 bases between. The CDR3 reads CASSLGGEAFF. In DNA, the CDR3 is TGTGCCAGCAGCTTAGGAGGTGAAGCTTTCTTT. The full variable domain, rest sourced from reference TRBV7-9 and TRBJ1-1, is DTGVSQNPRHKITKRGQNVTFRCDPISEHNRLYWYRQTLGQGPEFLTYFQNEAQLEKSRLLSDRFSAERPKGSFSTLEIQRTEQGDSAMYLCASSLGGEAFFGQGTRLTVV.

The rearrangement uses TRBV5-4 and TRBJ2-7; weak D call: TRBD2 (6 bases). V lost 4 bases, J lost 6 bases, and 17 bases lay in between. CDR1 is SGHNT and CDR2 is YYREEE in the germline V gene (reference sequence). This CDR3 spans 14 amino acids. DNA of the CDR3: TGTGCCAGCAGCCCAGGCAGCGGGTTCGTCGAGCAGTACTTC. As protein: CASSPGSGFVEQYF. The full variable domain, with the rest looked up from reference TRBV5-4 and TRBJ2-7, is ETGVTQSPTHLIKTRGQQVTLRCSSQSGHNTVSWYQQALGQGPQFIFQYYREEENGRGNFPPRFSGLQFPNYSSELNVNALELDDSALYLCASSPGSGFVEQYFGPGTRLTVT.

Concerning this clone itself: This specimen includes other DNA sequences encoding the same CDR3. The gene calls are TRBV30 and TRBJ1-1; D not resolved. From germline, CDR1 is GTSNPN and CDR2 SVGIG (reference sequence). CDR3 length: 11 amino acids. The V gene lost 3 bases and the J gene lost 2 bases, with 4 bases spanning the gap. The CDR3 DNA reads as TGTGCCTGGAGGGCAAACACTGAAGCTTTCTTT. Translating gives CAWRANTEAFF. Together with reference TRBV30 and TRBJ1-1, the CDR3 gives the full variable domain: SQTIHQWPATLVQPVGSPLSLECTVEGTSNPNLYWYRQAAGRGLQLLFYSVGIGQISSEVPQNLSASRPQDRQFILSSKKLLLSDSGFYLCAWRANTEAFFGQGTRLTVV.

This chain joins TRBV19 and TRBJ2-3; 8 bases line up with TRBD1. This CDR3 is 13 amino acids long. Germline-derived CDR1 and CDR2 are LNHDA and SQIVND (reference sequence). J gave up 2 bases and V 6 bases, and 1 base lay outside the gene matches. The CDR3 loop is CASRDRATDTQYF. The CDR3 DNA sequence: TGTGCCAGTAGGGACAGGGCCACAGATACGCAGTATTTT.

The genes are TRBV29-1 and TRBJ2-3, with D perhaps TRBD1 (6 bases). V was trimmed by 5 bases and J by 0 bases, leaving 9 bases between them. There are 13 residues in the CDR3. Germline lookup yields CDR1 SQVTM and CDR2 ANQGSEA. CDR3 residues: CSVHGQSTDTQYF. CDR3 coding DNA: TGCAGCGTTCACGGACAGAGCACAGATACGCAGTATTTT.

V and J are TRBV6-1 and TRBJ1-1; D unclear. Germline CDR1 and CDR2: MNHNS and SASEGT. The CDR3 runs to 13 residues. Trimming stripped 0 bases from V and 3 bases from J, with 5 bases between. CDR3 nucleotide sequence: TGTGCCAGCAGTGAAGCCGTCGACACTGAAGCTTTCTTT. It specifies CASSEAVDTEAFF.

The V gene is TRBV4-2, the J gene TRBJ2-1; 11 bases align to TRBD2. Germline CDR1 reads LGHNA; CDR2 reads YNFKEQ. V shed 6 bases and J 12 bases; nucleotides not matched to a gene: 13. This CDR3 contains 15 residues. CDR3 protein: CASSLGAGTSGRQFF. For the CDR3, the DNA is TGTGCCAGCAGTCTGGGAGCCGGGACTAGCGGAAGGCAGTTCTTC.

The CDR3 coding sequence is TGCGCCAGCAGCTTGACAGGGAGTGAAAAGCAGTTCTTC. It specifies CASSLTGSEKQFF. J is TRBJ2-1 and V is TRBV5-1, with D possibly being TRBD1 (6 bases). Trimming stripped 1 base from V and 11 bases from J, with 13 bases between. The CDR3 contains 13 residues. The germline gives CDR1 SGHRS, CDR2 YFSETQ.

The J gene is TRBJ1-2, the V gene TRBV2; 7 positions agree with TRBD1. In germline, CDR1 is SNHLY, CDR2 FYNNEI. CDR3 length equals 14 residues. Unmatched junction bases numbered 11, after V lost 6 bases and J lost 7 bases. For the CDR3, the DNA is TGTGCCAGCAGAGAAACAGGGGCGTACGGTGGCTACACCTTC. Its translation is CASRETGAYGGYTF.

V is TRBV2 and J is TRBJ2-3, with 12 bases matching TRBD2. With V trimmed by 5 bases and J by 3 bases, 6 bases remained unmatched. Germline loops: CDR1 SNHLY, CDR2 FYNNEI. The CDR3 has 16 residues. The CDR3 region has the DNA TGTGCCAGCAGTCCTAGGACTAGCGGGGTGACAGATACGCAGTATTTT. This codes for CASSPRTSGVTDTQYF.

This chain uses TRBV5-6 with TRBJ1-1; TRBD1 is a possible D gene (5 bases). CDR3 length: 16 amino acids. Trimming cost V 4 bases and J 4 bases, with 20 bases left between them. Germline CDR1 and CDR2: SGHDT and YYEEEE. The CDR3 here is CASSRGRGAGSTEAFF. The CDR3 nucleotides read TGTGCCAGCAGCCGGGGGAGGGGCGCCGGGAGCACTGAAGCTTTCTTT.

The chain has TRBV9 and TRBJ1-1, with 7 positions matching TRBD1. Trimming cost V 1 base and J 3 bases; bases outside gene matches: 0. Looked up from germline, CDR1 is SGDLS and CDR2 is YYNGEE. This CDR3 spans 13 amino acids. This CDR3 reads CASSVQGDTEAFF. CDR3 in DNA: TGTGCCAGCAGCGTACAGGGGGACACTGAAGCTTTCTTT.